This TCR beta chain was captured in a study of OX40 agonist ivuxolimab in advanced cancers. General notes on the study: Ivuxolimab, which targeted the costimulatory receptor OX40 (CD134), was an agonistic, fully human IgG2 monoclonal antibody. Intravenous ivuxolimab was administered to patients every 2 weeks at six dose levels: 0.01, 0.1, 0.3, 1.5, 3 and 10 mg/kg. Of the roughly 50 dose-escalation patients, hepatocellular carcinoma was present in about 20, melanoma in approximately 15, renal cell carcinoma in 9 and head and neck cancer in 9. In the dose-escalation cohort, around four fifths of patients were male, and the mean age was roughly 60 years, with a range of 23 to 79. Patients were allowed to have had prior anti-PD-1, anti-PD-L1 or anti-CTLA-4 therapy, and 40% of the dose-escalation patients had been treated with checkpoint inhibitors. Partial responses occurred in three dose-escalation patients: two with cutaneous melanoma and one with hepatocellular carcinoma. The purpose of peripheral TCRbeta sequencing was to test whether ivuxolimab changed TCR sequence diversity and led to clonal T-cell expansion. The paper reports the monotherapy dose-escalation portion (N of about 47 patients) of the phase I ivuxolimab trial.

CDR1 LNHDA and CDR2 SQIVND were looked up in the germline V gene (reference sequence). V was cut back by 3 bases and J by 5 bases, leaving a gap of 10 bases between them. From cysteine to phenylalanine, the CDR3 is 13 amino acids long. The CDR3 DNA has 39 bases and is translated from base 1. For sequencing of the TCRbeta CDR3 region, genomic DNA was extracted from the sorted cells. The immunoSEQ Assay was used for sequencing of TCRbeta CDR3 regions. The source is immuneACCESS, and TCRdb retained only in-frame sequences with V and J called. Part of the clones is not carried over; for the studies checked, unresolved V genes explain less than half of this, and the remainder is unexplained. The sample table records 25,000 to 30,000 clones; roughly 80% of these occur just once. The ten largest clones represent approximately 20% of the sample. The trial excluded patients who had a history of autoimmune disease or were on systemic immunosuppression. In every dose cohort, peripheral blood was drawn for TCR sequencing at baseline, cycle 4 day 1, and cycle 7 day 1. Samples came from an open-label, multicenter, first-in-human phase I dose-escalation trial of ivuxolimab. The trial enrolled adults with locally advanced or metastatic head and neck squamous cell, hepatocellular, melanoma or renal cell carcinoma. Before TCR sequencing, CD4+ T cells and CD8+ T cells were sorted from peripheral blood as separate populations.

For this clone: This receptor's antigen is unknown. Base-call qualities are not available, and no considerably larger clone is one nucleotide away.

Paper-wide results and their limitations: In the 0.1-3.0 mg/kg groups, partial responders were among the patients with the lowest normalized peripheral clonal expansion, particularly in CD8+ T cells. After ivuxolimab, more expanded clones were found on average in CD8+ T cells than in CD4+ T cells. Clonal expansion of both CD4+ and CD8+ blood T cells was observed from baseline to week 6 at doses 0.1 to 3.0 mg/kg. The antigen specificity of the clonally expanded peripheral T cells was not determined. Low levels of normalized T-cell clonal expansion were also shown by some nonresponding patients.

The chain is made from TRBV19 and TRBJ2-5, with no confident D gene call. Here the sequenced sample was CD4+ or CD8+ T cells sorted from blood, taken in a trial of the OX40 agonist ivuxolimab. The receptor was derived from an adult with an advanced solid tumor such as melanoma, head and neck, liver or kidney cancer. In nucleotide form, the sequence is TGTGCCAGTAGTATTTCGGCCGGGGAGACCCAGTACTTC. Its coded protein is CASSISAGETQYF.